Listed here are 29 T cell receptor beta chains from one sample, sequenced in a study of blood T cell repertoires in COVID-19. Clones were sequenced by immunoSEQ multiplex PCR, and TCRdb holds only the in-frame ones, with some missing. Of 150,000 to 200,000 clones listed, over 70% were seen once; the top ten hold around a sixth. Source material: peripheral blood. These receptor sequences come from a man in his sixties with active or convalescent COVID-19.

This sequence joins TRBV27 and TRBJ2-7; D not certain. Trimming took 4 bases from V and 3 from J, leaving 4 bases between them. Germline V gives CDR1 MNHEY, CDR2 SMNVEV (reference sequence). The CDR3 runs 11 residues. The CDR3 region is CASSSYYEQYF. The DNA of the CDR3 is TGTGCCAGCAGTTCCTACTACGAGCAGTACTTC.

This chain joins TRBV19 and TRBJ2-7; 9 bases map to TRBD2. CDR1 and CDR2 (germline): LNHDA, SQIVND (reference sequence). The CDR3 is made up of 16 amino acids. The ends lost 7 bases at V and 0 bases at J; junction bases unmatched: 10. In DNA, the CDR3 is TGTGCCAGTAAGGTGTTTGCGGGAGGGCCCTCCTACGAGCAGTACTTC. Protein sequence: CASKVFAGGPSYEQYF. Complete variable domain (other parts from reference TRBV19 and TRBJ2-7): DGGITQSPKYLFRKEGQNVTLSCEQNLNHDAMYWYRQDPGQGLRLIYYSQIVNDFQKGDIAEGYSVSREKKESFPLTVTSAQKNPTAFYLCASKVFAGGPSYEQYFGPGTRLTVT.

The chain employs TRBV5-4 and TRBJ2-2, with D possibly TRBD2 on 5 matching bases. V lost 1 base, J lost 6 bases, and 13 bases lay in between. This CDR3 has 15 amino acids. CDR1 and CDR2 (germline): SGHNT, YYREEE (reference sequence). CDR3 amino acids: CASSLRLAGSGELFF. DNA of the CDR3: TGTGCCAGCAGCTTGCGGCTAGCAGGTTCCGGGGAGCTGTTTTTT.

The chain combines TRBV24-1 with TRBJ1-1; no definite D call. This CDR3 contains 15 residues. V was cut by 2 bases and J by 0 bases, with 9 bases left in between. Germline V gives CDR1 KGHDR, CDR2 SFDVKD. CDR3 DNA sequence: TGTGCCACCAGTGATTCGCGCTTCATGAACACTGAAGCTTTCTTT. The encoded protein is CATSDSRFMNTEAFF.

This clone was detected many times. The gene calls are TRBV7-3 and TRBJ1-5; 11 bases map to TRBD1. Unmatched junction bases numbered 6, after V lost 4 bases and J lost 1 base. The CDR3 is 17 amino acids. Germline-derived CDR1 and CDR2 are SGHTA and FQGTGA. The CDR3 spells CASSSGQGAISNQPQHF. In DNA, the CDR3 is TGTGCCAGCAGCTCAGGACAGGGGGCAATCAGCAATCAGCCCCAGCATTTT.

This chain uses TRBV5-4 with TRBJ1-1; D not certain. Trimming cost V 2 bases and J 5 bases, with 10 bases left between them. This CDR3 contains 13 residues. CDR1 is SGHNT and CDR2 is YYREEE in the germline V gene (reference sequence). The CDR3 reads CASSFPPGTEAFF. The CDR3 coding sequence is TGTGCCAGCAGCTTTCCCCCCGGGACTGAAGCTTTCTTT.

This chain joins TRBV20-1 and TRBJ1-1; TRBD1 matches 9 bases. Germline CDR1 DFQATT, CDR2 SNEGSKA (reference sequence). This CDR3 is built from 14 residues. Losses at the gene ends were 3 bases for V and 6 bases for J; bases not matched to a gene: 8. In DNA form, the CDR3 reads TGCAGTGCTAGTGTCTCGGGACAGGGATCTGAAGCTTTCTTT. Protein: CSASVSGQGSEAFF.

This chain connects TRBV6-5 to TRBJ1-5, with TRBD1 as a possible D gene (5 bases). Germline V gene lookup returns CDR1 MNHEY and CDR2 SVGAGI. V shed 10 bases and J shed 4 bases, with 11 bases lying between them. This CDR3 is built from 12 residues. The CDR3 DNA reads as TGTGCCACCCGGGGGGGAAATCAGCCCCAGCATTTT. Translated, it gives CATRGGNQPQHF.

J is TRBJ1-4 and V is TRBV19, with D tentatively TRBD1 (6 bases). This CDR3 is built from 14 residues. Germline loops: CDR1 LNHDA, CDR2 SQIVND (reference sequence). Trimming took 3 bases from V and 5 from J, leaving 10 bases between them. The CDR3 protein is CASSMDSLNEKLFF. The DNA for the CDR3 is TGTGCCAGTAGTATGGACAGCCTAAATGAAAAACTGTTTTTT.

This clone appeared a single time. This chain uses TRBV9 with TRBJ2-1, with 7 nucleotides matching TRBD1. Germline CDR1 SGDLS, CDR2 YYNGEE. V shed 4 bases and J 6 bases; nucleotides not matched to a gene: 10. This CDR3 is built from 15 residues. CDR3 sequence: CASSPGGQLGNEQFF. Written as DNA, the CDR3 is TGTGCCAGCAGCCCAGGGGGACAGTTAGGCAATGAGCAGTTCTTC.

J is TRBJ2-7 and V is TRBV7-3, with D unresolved. The ends were cut back, 2 bases at V and 0 bases at J, with 11 bases in the middle. Germline lookup yields CDR1 SGHTA and CDR2 FQGTGA. The CDR3 has 15 amino acids. CDR3 in amino acids: CASSLSPADSYEQYF. The DNA for the CDR3 is TGTGCCAGCAGCTTATCGCCCGCGGACTCCTACGAGCAGTACTTC. Full variable domain (outside the CDR3, taken from reference TRBV7-3 and TRBJ2-7): GAGVSQTPSNKVTEKGKYVELRCDPISGHTALYWYRQSLGQGPEFLIYFQGTGAADDSGLPNDRFFAVRPEGSVSTLKIQRTERGDSAVYLCASSLSPADSYEQYFGPGTRLTVT.

The chain joins TRBV2 to TRBJ2-5; TRBD2 might be the D (5 bases). The germline CDR1 and CDR2 sequences are SNHLY and FYNNEI. The V end lost 11 bases, the J end lost 5 bases, and 18 bases lay between the germline ends. This CDR3 comprises 13 residues. CDR3: CAGRPASRETQYF. The CDR3 DNA is TGTGCCGGCCGCCCTGCTAGCCGGGAGACCCAGTACTTC.

The gene calls are TRBV9 and TRBJ2-7, with TRBD2 identical over 13 bases. CDR3 length: 15 amino acids. Trimming at V came to 3 bases and at J to 7 bases, leaving 7 bases not matched to a gene. CDR1 and CDR2 (germline): SGDLS, YYNGEE. The CDR3 protein is CASSAGLAGVVEQYF. Written as DNA, the CDR3 is TGTGCCAGCAGCGCTGGACTAGCGGGAGTAGTAGAGCAGTACTTC.

The CDR3 DNA sequence: TGTGCCAGCAGCTTGGGTGGCAGGGTGACCTACGAGCAGTACTTC. Its protein product is CASSLGGRVTYEQYF. V and J are TRBV5-8 and TRBJ2-7; D is perhaps TRBD1 (5 bases). Germline CDR1 reads SGHTS; CDR2 reads YDEGEE. Trimming removed 0 bases at V and 2 bases at J, with 12 bases between. This CDR3 spans 15 amino acids. The entire variable domain, with the rest obtained from reference TRBV5-8 and TRBJ2-7, is as follows: EAGVTQSPTHLIKTRGQQATLRCSPISGHTSVYWYQQALGLGLQFLLWYDEGEERNRGNFPPRFSGRQFPNYSSELNVNALELEDSALYLCASSLGGRVTYEQYFGPGTRLTVT.

CDR3 region: CALERALEAFF. CDR3 in DNA: TGTGCCCTGGAGCGAGCGCTTGAAGCTTTCTTT. The rearrangement links TRBV30 to TRBJ1-1; no firm D call. The V gene's germline CDR1 is GTSNPN and CDR2 SVGIG (reference sequence). Deletions cut 8 bases from V and 7 bases from J, with 14 bases between. There are 11 residues in the CDR3. The full variable domain, its missing parts supplied by reference TRBV30 and TRBJ1-1, is SQTIHQWPATLVQPVGSPLSLECTVEGTSNPNLYWYRQAAGRGLQLLFYSVGIGQISSEVPQNLSASRPQDRQFILSSKKLLLSDSGFYLCALERALEAFFGQGTRLTVV.

The rearrangement links TRBV27 to TRBJ2-3, with D perhaps matching TRBD2 (5 bases). V lost 2 bases, J lost 4 bases, and 10 bases lay in between. CDR3 length equals 14 residues. The germline V gene has CDR1 MNHEY and CDR2 SMNVEV (reference sequence). CDR3 coding DNA: TGTGCCAGCAGTTTAAGAAGAGGGCCAGATACGCAGTATTTT. Protein: CASSLRRGPDTQYF.

J is TRBJ2-2 and V is TRBV20-1, with 10 bases that match TRBD2. CDR3 size: 15 residues. V was pared by 3 bases and J by 4 bases, with 5 bases of the junction left unmatched. Germline V gene lookup returns CDR1 DFQATT and CDR2 SNEGSKA (reference sequence). This CDR3 is CSASSSGRATGELFF. The CDR3 region has the DNA TGCAGTGCTAGTTCGAGCGGGAGGGCCACCGGGGAGCTGTTTTTT.

This clone was recorded once. This chain connects TRBV6-5 to TRBJ1-3, with 8 positions matching TRBD1. V shed 6 bases and J 1 base; nucleotides not matched to a gene: 2. CDR3 size: 14 residues. Germline CDR1 and CDR2: MNHEY and SVGAGI. The CDR3 loop is CASRQGGSGNTIYF. The CDR3 nucleotides are TGTGCCAGCAGACAGGGGGGATCTGGAAACACCATATATTTT.

The chain joins TRBV4-2 to TRBJ2-1; 10 bases match TRBD2. V was pared by 4 bases and J by 6 bases, with 6 bases of the junction left unmatched. The germline CDR1 and CDR2 sequences are LGHNA and YNFKEQ. This CDR3 region has 15 residues. In nucleotides, the CDR3 is TGTGCCAGCAGCCTCGTAGCGGGAGGACCCAATGAGCAGTTCTTC. Amino acids: CASSLVAGGPNEQFF.

The sample holds one count of this clone. The J gene is TRBJ1-2, the V gene TRBV6-1; unclear D gene. The germline gives CDR1 MNHNS, CDR2 SASEGT. There are 15 residues in the CDR3. Between the trimmed V and J ends, which lost 6 bases and 7 bases, there was a span of 21 bases. This CDR3 is CASRADRYSYSGYTF. CDR3 bases: TGTGCCAGCAGAGCGGACCGCTATTCTTATTCTGGCTACACCTTC.

In its sample, this clone was seen once. CDR3 in amino acids: CAWMGREETQYF. The CDR3 DNA reads as TGTGCCTGGATGGGCAGGGAAGAGACCCAGTACTTC. This chain connects TRBV30 to TRBJ2-5, with D possibly being TRBD1 (5 bases). The CDR3 length is 12 residues. V lost 4 bases and J lost 3, with 9 bases in between. CDR1 GTSNPN and CDR2 SVGIG come from the germline V gene (reference sequence).

A single count supports this clone. The genes are TRBV27 and TRBJ2-3; 7 bases line up with TRBD2. The CDR3 loop spans 15 amino acids. Germline V gene data show CDR1 as MNHEY and CDR2 as SMNVEV (reference sequence). J was trimmed by 6 bases and V by 2 bases; bases with no gene match: 8. Written as DNA, the CDR3 is TGTGCCAGCAGTTTAAGGTGGGAGGGCCATGATACGCAGTATTTT. This gives the protein CASSLRWEGHDTQYF.

This clone was recorded a few times. The rearrangement links TRBV27 to TRBJ2-7; D is unresolved. Germline V gives CDR1 MNHEY, CDR2 SMNVEV (reference sequence). CDR3 length: 14 amino acids. V dropped 3 bases and J dropped 2 bases, with 11 bases sitting between them. The CDR3 sequence: CASSLTLPPYEQYF. CDR3 bases: TGTGCCAGCAGTTTGACACTCCCCCCCTACGAGCAGTACTTC.

The V call is TRBV28, the J call TRBJ1-1, with D perhaps matching TRBD1 (5 bases). V was trimmed by 7 bases and J by 4 bases, leaving 19 bases between them. The germline V gene has CDR1 MDHEN and CDR2 SYDVKM. This CDR3 spans 15 amino acids. Written as DNA, the CDR3 is TGTGCCAGCACCACCCCCGCGGGGGGAAGCACTGAAGCTTTCTTT. Amino acids: CASTTPAGGSTEAFF. The whole variable domain, filled in from reference TRBV28 and TRBJ1-1, reads DVKVTQSSRYLVKRTGEKVFLECVQDMDHENMFWYRQDPGLGLRLIYFSYDVKMKEKGDIPEGYSVSREKKERFSLILESASTNQTSMYLCASTTPAGGSTEAFFGQGTRLTVV.

The rearrangement joins TRBV11-2 to TRBJ2-5; 7 nucleotides match TRBD2. The ends lost 5 bases at V and 7 bases at J; junction bases unmatched: 16. CDR1 and CDR2 (germline): SGHAT, FQNNGV. This CDR3 is built from 16 residues. CDR3 residues: CASSRTSGRALWTQYF. CDR3 sequence (DNA): TGTGCCAGCAGCCGTACCTCGGGGAGGGCCCTCTGGACCCAGTACTTC.

The rearrangement links TRBV6-6 to TRBJ1-6, with unresolved D. CDR1 and CDR2 (germline): MNHNY, SVGAGI (reference sequence). The CDR3 length is 15 residues. Trimming removed 8 bases from V and 4 bases from J, with 15 bases in between. This CDR3 is CASALFEPYNSPLHF. The DNA for the CDR3 is TGTGCCAGCGCCCTTTTTGAGCCGTATAATTCACCCCTCCACTTT.

The genes are TRBV15 and TRBJ1-4; D is ambiguous. The germline CDR1 and CDR2 sequences are LNHNV and YYDKDF (reference sequence). The CDR3 totals 17 residues. V was cut by 2 bases and J by 0 bases, with 13 bases left in between. The DNA for the CDR3 is TGTGCCACCAGCAGACCTGACATACGGCCAACTAATGAAAAACTGTTTTTT. It codes for CATSRPDIRPTNEKLFF.

The V gene is TRBV6-1, the J gene TRBJ1-3; D unclear. Per germline, CDR1 MNHNS and CDR2 SASEGT. This CDR3 is 15 amino acids long. V lost 0 bases to trimming and J lost 3 bases, with 9 bases between them. This CDR3 is CASSEAGVYGNTIYF. CDR3 DNA sequence: TGTGCCAGCAGTGAAGCCGGGGTCTATGGAAACACCATATATTTT.

The CDR3, as DNA: TGTGCCAGCAGTTACTCGCCAATGGCCTCGAATGAAAAACTGTTTTTT. Amino acid sequence: CASSYSPMASNEKLFF. This chain joins TRBV6-6 and TRBJ1-4; D not certain. Germline V gene data show CDR1 as MNHNY and CDR2 as SVGAGI (reference sequence). The CDR3 length is 16 residues. V was clipped by 0 bases and J by 5 bases, with 13 bases between them.